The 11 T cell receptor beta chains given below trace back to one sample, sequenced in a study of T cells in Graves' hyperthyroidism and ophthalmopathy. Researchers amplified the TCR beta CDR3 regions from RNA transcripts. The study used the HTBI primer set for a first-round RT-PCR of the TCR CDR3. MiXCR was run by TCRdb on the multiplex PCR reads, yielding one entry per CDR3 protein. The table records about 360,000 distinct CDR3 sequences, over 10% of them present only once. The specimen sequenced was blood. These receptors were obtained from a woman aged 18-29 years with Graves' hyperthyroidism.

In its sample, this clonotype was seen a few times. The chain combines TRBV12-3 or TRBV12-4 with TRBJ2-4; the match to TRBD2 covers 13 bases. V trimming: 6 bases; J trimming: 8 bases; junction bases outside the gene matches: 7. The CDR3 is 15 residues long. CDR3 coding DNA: TGTGCCAGCAGCGGGACTAGCGGGGTTGGAGACATTCAGTACTTC. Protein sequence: CASSGTSGVGDIQYF.

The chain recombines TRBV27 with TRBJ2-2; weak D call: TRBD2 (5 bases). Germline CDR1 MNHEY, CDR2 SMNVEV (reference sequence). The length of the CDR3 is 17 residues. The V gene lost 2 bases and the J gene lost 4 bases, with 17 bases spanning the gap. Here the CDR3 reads CASSLGGLVGATGELFF. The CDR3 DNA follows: TGTGCCAGCAGTTTAGGTGGGCTAGTGGGAGCCACCGGGGAGCTGTTTTTT.

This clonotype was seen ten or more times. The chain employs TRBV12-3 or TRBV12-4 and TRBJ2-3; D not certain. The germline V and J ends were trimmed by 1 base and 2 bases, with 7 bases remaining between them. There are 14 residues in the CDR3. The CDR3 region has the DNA TGTGCCAGCAGTTTAGTACAGTACACAGATACGCAGTATTTT. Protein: CASSLVQYTDTQYF.

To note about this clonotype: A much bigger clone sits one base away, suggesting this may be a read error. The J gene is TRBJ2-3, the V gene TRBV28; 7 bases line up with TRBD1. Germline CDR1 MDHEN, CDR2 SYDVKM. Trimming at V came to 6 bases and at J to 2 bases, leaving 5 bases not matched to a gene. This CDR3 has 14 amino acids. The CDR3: CASRSGQVTDTQYF. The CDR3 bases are TGTGCCAGCAGGTCCGGACAGGTCACAGATACGCAGTATTTT.

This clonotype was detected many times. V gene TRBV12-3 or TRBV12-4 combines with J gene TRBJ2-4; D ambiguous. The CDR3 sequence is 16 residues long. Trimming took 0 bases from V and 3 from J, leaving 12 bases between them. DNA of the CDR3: TGTGCCAGCAGTTTAGCGCCCCCCAGGCACAAAAACATTCAGTACTTC. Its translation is CASSLAPPRHKNIQYF.

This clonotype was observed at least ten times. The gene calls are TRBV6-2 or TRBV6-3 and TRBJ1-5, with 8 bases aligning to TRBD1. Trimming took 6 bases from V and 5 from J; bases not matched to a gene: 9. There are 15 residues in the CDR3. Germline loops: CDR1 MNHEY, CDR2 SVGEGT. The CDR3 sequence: CASRKTGEGYQPQHF. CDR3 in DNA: TGTGCCAGCAGGAAGACAGGGGAAGGCTATCAGCCCCAGCATTTT.

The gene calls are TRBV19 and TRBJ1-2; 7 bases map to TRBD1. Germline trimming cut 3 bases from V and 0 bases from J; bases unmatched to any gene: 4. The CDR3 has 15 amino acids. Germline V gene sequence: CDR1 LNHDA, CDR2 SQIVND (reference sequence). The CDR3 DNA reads TGTGCCAGTAGTATGAAGGGGGCGACTAACTATGGCTACACCTTC. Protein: CASSMKGATNYGYTF.

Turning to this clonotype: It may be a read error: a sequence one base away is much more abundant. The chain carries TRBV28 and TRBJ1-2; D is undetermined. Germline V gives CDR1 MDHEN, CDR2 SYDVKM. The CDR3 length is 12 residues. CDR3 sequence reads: CARSLVGKGYTF. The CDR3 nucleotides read TGTGCCAGAAGTTTAGTCGGGAAAGGCTACACCTTC.

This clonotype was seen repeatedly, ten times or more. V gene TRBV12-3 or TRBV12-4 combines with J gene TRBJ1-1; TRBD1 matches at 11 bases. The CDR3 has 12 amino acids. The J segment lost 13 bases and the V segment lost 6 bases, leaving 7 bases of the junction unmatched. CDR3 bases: TGTGCCAGCAGATGGGACAGGGGGAAAAGTTTCTTT. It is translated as CASRWDRGKSFF.

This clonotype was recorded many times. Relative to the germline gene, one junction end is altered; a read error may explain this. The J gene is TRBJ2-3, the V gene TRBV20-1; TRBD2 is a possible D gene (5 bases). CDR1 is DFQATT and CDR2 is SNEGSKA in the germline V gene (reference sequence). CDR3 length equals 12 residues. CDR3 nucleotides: TGCAGTGCTTGGCGGGTCACAAATACGCAGTATTTT. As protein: CSAWRVTNTQYF.

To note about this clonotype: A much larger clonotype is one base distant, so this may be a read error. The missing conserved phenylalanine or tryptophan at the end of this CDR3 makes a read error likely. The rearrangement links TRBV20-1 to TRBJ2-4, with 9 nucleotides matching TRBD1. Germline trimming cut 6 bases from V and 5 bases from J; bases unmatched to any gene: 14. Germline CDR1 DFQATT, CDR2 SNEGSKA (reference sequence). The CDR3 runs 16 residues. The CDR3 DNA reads TGCAGTGCCCCCCTAGACAGGGGGAAGGTCCAAAACATTCAGTACTAC. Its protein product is CSAPLDRGKVQNIQYY.